Sequencing of this T cell receptor beta chain was carried out in a study of CD8 T cells in ankylosing spondylitis. Study results and limitations: Enrichment of disease-linked clones was reportedly significant in matched ankylosing spondylitis synovial fluid. For ankylosing spondylitis blood, a TCR beta motif of about 8 highly homologous variants appeared characteristic.

In this sample, this clonotype turned up many times. Its target is unknown. CDR1 and CDR2 (germline): SGHRS, YFSETQ. The CDR3 is made up of 14 amino acids. V shed 8 bases and J 5 bases; nucleotides not matched to a gene: 12. 5'-RACE, quantitative and with molecular barcodes, yielded the TCR beta libraries. TCRdb re-called the 5' RACE reads through MiXCR, storing one row per CDR3 protein. Altogether fewer than 750,000 distinct CDR3 sequences are present, under 20% being singletons, with the ten largest covering under 20%. The sequence was obtained from a male donor with ankylosing spondylitis. The sample taken for sequencing was blood, either unsorted or a sorted T cell fraction (not recorded which). The V call is TRBV5-1, the J call TRBJ2-5; TRBD1 matches at 7 bases. The CDR3 spells CASTGRTGQETQYF. CDR3 bases: TGCGCCAGTACCGGGCGGACAGGACAGGAGACCCAGTACTTC.